This T cell receptor beta chain was found in a study of T cells in Graves' hyperthyroidism and ophthalmopathy. As for the study in general: Peripheral blood samples were taken at initial diagnosis, prior to any treatment. Broader study findings: From stable hyperthyroidism, ophthalmopathy was set apart by a 13 V-J model. Blood also held most thyroid clonotypes expanded beyond 0.001.

On this clonotype: Its antigen remains unidentified.

Germline assignment: CDR1 SEHNR and CDR2 FQNEAQ (reference sequence). The CDR3 runs to 14 residues. Trimming stripped 3 bases from V and 4 bases from J, with 12 bases between. RNA transcripts were the template for amplifying TCR beta CDR3 regions. Carried out on the TCR CDR3, a first-round RT-PCR used the HTBI primer set. TCRdb passed the multiplex PCR reads through MiXCR, listing each CDR3 protein once. The data show about 420,000 distinct CDR3 sequences, roughly an eighth seen once. The J gene is TRBJ2-5, the V gene TRBV7-9, with a tentative D call TRBD2 (5 bases). Input material: blood. This TCR was sampled from a woman younger than 35 with Graves' hyperthyroidism. Here the CDR3 DNA reads TGTGCCAGCAGCTTTACGGGAACCAGAGAGACCCAGTACTTC. Translating gives CASSFTGTRETQYF. Using reference TRBV7-9 and TRBJ2-5 for the parts outside the CDR3, the full variable domain is DTGVSQNPRHKITKRGQNVTFRCDPISEHNRLYWYRQTLGQGPEFLTYFQNEAQLEKSRLLSDRFSAERPKGSFSTLEIQRTEQGDSAMYLCASSFTGTRETQYFGPGTRLLVL.